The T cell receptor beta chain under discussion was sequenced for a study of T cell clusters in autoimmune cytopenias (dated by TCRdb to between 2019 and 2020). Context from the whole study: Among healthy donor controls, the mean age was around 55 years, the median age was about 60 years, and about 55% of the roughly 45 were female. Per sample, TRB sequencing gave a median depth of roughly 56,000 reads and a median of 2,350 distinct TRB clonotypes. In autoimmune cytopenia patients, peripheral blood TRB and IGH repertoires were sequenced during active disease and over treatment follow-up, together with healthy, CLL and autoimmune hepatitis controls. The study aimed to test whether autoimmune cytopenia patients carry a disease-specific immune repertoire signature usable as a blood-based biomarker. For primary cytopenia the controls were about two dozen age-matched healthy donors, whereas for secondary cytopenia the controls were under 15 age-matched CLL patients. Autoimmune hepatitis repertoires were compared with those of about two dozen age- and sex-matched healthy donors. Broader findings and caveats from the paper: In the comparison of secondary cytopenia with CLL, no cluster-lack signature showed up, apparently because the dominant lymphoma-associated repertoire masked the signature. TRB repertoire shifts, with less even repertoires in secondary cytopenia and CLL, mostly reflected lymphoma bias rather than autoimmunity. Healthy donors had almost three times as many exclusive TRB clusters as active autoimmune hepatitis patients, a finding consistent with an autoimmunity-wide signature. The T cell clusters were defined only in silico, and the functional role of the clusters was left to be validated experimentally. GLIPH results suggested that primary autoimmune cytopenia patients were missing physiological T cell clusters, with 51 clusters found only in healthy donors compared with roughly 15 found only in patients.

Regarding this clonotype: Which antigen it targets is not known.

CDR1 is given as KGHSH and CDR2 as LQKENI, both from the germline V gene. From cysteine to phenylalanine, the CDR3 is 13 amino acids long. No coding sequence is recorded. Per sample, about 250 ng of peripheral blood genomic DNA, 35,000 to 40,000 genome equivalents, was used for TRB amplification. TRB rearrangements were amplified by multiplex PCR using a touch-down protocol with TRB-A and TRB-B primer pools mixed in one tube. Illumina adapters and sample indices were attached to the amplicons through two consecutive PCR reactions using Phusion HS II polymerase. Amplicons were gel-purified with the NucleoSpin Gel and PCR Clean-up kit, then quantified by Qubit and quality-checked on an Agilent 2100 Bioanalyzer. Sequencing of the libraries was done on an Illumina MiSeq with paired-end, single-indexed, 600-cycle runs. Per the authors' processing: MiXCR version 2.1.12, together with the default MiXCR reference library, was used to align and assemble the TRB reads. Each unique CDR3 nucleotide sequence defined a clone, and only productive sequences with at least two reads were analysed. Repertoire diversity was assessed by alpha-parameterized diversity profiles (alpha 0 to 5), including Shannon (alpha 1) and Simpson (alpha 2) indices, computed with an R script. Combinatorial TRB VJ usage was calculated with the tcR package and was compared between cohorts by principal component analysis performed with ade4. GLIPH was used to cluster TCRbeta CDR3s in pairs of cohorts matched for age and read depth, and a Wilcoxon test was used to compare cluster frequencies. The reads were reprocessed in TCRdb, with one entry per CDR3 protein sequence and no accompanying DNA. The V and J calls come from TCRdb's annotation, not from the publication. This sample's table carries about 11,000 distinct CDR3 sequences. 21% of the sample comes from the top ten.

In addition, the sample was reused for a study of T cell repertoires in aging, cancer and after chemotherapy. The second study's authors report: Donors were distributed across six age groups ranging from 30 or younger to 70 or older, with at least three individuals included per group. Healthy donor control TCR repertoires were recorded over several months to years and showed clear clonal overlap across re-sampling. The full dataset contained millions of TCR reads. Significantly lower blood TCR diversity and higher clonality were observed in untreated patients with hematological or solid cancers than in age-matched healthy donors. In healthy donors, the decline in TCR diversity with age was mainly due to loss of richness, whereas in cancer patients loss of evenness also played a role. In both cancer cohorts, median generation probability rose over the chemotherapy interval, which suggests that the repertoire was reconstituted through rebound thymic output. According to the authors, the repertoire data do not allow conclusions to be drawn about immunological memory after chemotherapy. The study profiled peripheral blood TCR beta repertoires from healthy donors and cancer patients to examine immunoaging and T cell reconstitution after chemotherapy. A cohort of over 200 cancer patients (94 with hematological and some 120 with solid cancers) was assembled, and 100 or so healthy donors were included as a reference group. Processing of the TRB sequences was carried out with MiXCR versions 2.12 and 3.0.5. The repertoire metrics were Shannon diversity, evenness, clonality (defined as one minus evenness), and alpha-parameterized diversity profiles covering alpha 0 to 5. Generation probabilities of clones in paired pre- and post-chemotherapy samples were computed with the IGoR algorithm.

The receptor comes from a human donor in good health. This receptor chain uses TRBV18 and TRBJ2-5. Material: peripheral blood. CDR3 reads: CASSPGYQETQYF.